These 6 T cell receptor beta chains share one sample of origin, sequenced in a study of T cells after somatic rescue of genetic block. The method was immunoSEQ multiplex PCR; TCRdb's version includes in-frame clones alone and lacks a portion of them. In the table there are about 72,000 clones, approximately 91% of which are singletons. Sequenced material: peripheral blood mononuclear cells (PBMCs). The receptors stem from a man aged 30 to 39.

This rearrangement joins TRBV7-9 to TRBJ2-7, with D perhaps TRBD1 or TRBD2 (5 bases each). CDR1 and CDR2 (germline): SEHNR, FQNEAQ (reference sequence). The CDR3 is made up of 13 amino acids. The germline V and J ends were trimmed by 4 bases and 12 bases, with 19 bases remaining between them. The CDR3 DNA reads TGTGCCAGCAGCTCCCTTGGGACGGCCGAGTCGTACTTC. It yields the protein CASSSLGTAESYF.

The DNA of the CDR3 is TGCGCCAGCAGCCCGGGGACAGGGGAAACCAATCAGCCCCAGCATTTT. Amino acid sequence: CASSPGTGETNQPQHF. The chain uses TRBV5-1 and TRBJ1-5, with TRBD1 matching over 10 bases. This CDR3 is 16 amino acids long. Trimming took 4 bases from V and 3 from J; bases not matched to a gene: 7. The V gene's germline CDR1 is SGHRS and CDR2 YFSETQ.

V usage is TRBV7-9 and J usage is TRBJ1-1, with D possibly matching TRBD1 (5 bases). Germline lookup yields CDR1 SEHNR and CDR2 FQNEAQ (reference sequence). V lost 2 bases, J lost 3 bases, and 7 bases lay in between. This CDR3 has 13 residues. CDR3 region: CASSLSTDTEAFF. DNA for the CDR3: TGTGCCAGCAGCTTATCGACAGACACTGAAGCTTTCTTT. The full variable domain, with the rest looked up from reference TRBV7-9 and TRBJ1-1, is DTGVSQNPRHKITKRGQNVTFRCDPISEHNRLYWYRQTLGQGPEFLTYFQNEAQLEKSRLLSDRFSAERPKGSFSTLEIQRTEQGDSAMYLCASSLSTDTEAFFGQGTRLTVV.

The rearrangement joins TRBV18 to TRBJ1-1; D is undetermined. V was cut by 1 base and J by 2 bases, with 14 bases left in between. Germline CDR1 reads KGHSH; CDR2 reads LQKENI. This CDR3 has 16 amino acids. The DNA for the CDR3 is TGTGCCAGCTCACCACGAGGTATGGACTTAAACACTGAAGCTTTCTTT. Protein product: CASSPRGMDLNTEAFF.

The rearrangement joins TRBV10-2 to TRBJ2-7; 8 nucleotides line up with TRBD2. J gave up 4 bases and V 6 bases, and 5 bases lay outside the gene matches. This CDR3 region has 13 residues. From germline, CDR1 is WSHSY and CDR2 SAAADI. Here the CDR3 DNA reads TGCGCCAGCAGAAGCGGGAGTGTTTACGAGCAGTACTTC. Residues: CASRSGSVYEQYF.

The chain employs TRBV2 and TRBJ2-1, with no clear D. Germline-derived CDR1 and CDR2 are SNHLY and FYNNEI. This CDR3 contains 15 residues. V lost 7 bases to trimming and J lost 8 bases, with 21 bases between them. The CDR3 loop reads CASTSLVRSADEQFF. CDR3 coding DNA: TGTGCCAGCACCTCACTGGTCAGGTCGGCCGATGAGCAGTTCTTC.